The 3 T cell receptor beta chains reported below all come from one sample, sequenced in a study of neoadjuvant nivolumab and ipilimumab in lung cancer. The method was immunoSEQ multiplex PCR; TCRdb's version includes in-frame clones alone and lacks a portion of them. The data hold over 45,000 clones, with approximately 90% observed a single time. The source material was blood, sampled before neoadjuvant nivolumab, alone or with ipilimumab. These receptors were collected from an adult with non-small cell lung cancer. Some clones in this sample may be carry-over from other donors' samples.

The V call is TRBV5-1, the J call TRBJ2-7, with 8 nucleotides matching TRBD1. Per germline, CDR1 SGHRS and CDR2 YFSETQ. The CDR3 spans 14 residues. V lost 4 bases and J lost 3; bases outside the gene matches: 6. The CDR3 DNA sequence: TGCGCCAGCAGCCCGGGACAGGCCATCTACGAGCAGTACTTC. It yields the protein CASSPGQAIYEQYF.

CDR3 in amino acids: CAWRPVGGGYEQYF. Written as DNA, the CDR3 is TGTGCCTGGCGCCCCGTAGGAGGCGGCTACGAGCAGTACTTC. The chain uses TRBV30 and TRBJ2-7, with TRBD2 as a possible D gene (5 bases). Germline V lookup: CDR1 GTSNPN, CDR2 SVGIG (reference sequence). The CDR3 runs 14 residues. V was cut by 5 bases and J by 3 bases, with 17 bases left in between.

The chain uses TRBV6-1 and TRBJ2-1, with no clear D. Per the germline V gene, CDR1 is MNHNS and CDR2 is SASEGT. CDR3 size: 14 residues. V lost 5 bases and J lost 6, with 14 bases in between. Written as DNA, the CDR3 is TGTGCCAGCAGTCGACTGCCCTTAGGCAATGAGCAGTTCTTC. This codes for CASSRLPLGNEQFF.